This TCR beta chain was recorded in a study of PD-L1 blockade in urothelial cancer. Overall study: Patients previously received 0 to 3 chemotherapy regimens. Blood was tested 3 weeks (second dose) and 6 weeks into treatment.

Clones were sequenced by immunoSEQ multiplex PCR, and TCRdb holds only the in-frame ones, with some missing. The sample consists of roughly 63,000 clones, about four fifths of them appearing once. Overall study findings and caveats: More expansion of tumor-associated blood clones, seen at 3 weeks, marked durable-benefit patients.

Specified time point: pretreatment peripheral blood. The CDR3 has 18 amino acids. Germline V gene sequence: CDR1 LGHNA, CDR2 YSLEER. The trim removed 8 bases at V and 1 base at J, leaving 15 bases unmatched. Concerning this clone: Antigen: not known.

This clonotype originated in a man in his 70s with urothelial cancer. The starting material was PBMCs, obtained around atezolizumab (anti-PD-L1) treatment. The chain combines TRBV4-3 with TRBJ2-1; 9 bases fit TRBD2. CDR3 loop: CASARVGAGGVSYNEQFF. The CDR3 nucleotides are TGCGCCAGCGCCAGGGTTGGAGCGGGAGGCGTATCCTACAATGAGCAGTTCTTC.